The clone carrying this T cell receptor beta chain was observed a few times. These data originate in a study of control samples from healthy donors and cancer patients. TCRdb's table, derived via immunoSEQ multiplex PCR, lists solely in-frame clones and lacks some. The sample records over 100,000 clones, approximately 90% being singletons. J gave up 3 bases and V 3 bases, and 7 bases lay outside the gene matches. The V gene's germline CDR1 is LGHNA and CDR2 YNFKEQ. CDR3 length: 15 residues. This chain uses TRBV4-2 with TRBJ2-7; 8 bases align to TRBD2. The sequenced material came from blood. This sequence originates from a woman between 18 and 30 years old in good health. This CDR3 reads CASSHGLAGNYEQYF. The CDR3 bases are TGTGCCAGCAGCCATGGGCTAGCGGGTAACTACGAGCAGTACTTC.